What follows describes a single T cell receptor beta chain. What it recognizes is unknown. These data are taken from a study of cytomegalovirus exposure and HLA in healthy donors. Study-level background: Unique TCRs numbering around 80 million, obtained from HLA-typed donors, made up an early data release. Study-wide points: In a later analysis, V- and J-gene trimming of beta chains associated with a DCLRE1C missense variant, replicated independently.

The PCR contained 60 Vbeta and 13 Jbeta primers. The assay was immunoSEQ multiplex PCR, and TCRdb's table has in-frame clones only and misses some. This table has about 190,000 clones, roughly four fifths appearing once. Germline CDR1 and CDR2: SGHRS and YFSETQ. Trimming took off 5 bases at V and 8 bases at J, with 17 bases between the two ends. There are 14 residues in the CDR3. This TCR was sampled from a woman in her twenties or thirties in good health and CMV-seropositive. The rearrangement links TRBV5-1 to TRBJ2-1, with a tentative D call TRBD2 (7 bases). The sequenced sample consisted of PBMCs. The CDR3 sequence: CASRGGEPSYEQFF. CDR3 nucleotide sequence: TGCGCCAGCAGAGGGGGGGAGCCATCGTATGAGCAGTTCTTC. Combining the CDR3 with reference TRBV5-1 and TRBJ2-1 gives the whole variable domain KAGVTQTPRYLIKTRGQQVTLSCSPISGHRSVSWYQQTPGQGLQFLFEYFSETQRNKGNFPGRFSGRQFSNSRSEMNVSTLELGDSALYLCASRGGEPSYEQFFGPGTRLTVL.